This entry is about one T cell receptor beta chain. The sample contains more than one DNA sequence encoding this CDR3. This sample is drawn from a study of blood T cell repertoires in COVID-19. The overall study: From T cells, B-cell-depleted T cells, or PBMCs came the material, which was cDNA or gDNA.

Germline lookup yields CDR1 SEHNR and CDR2 FQNEAQ (reference sequence). The CDR3 spans 14 residues. V lost 5 bases to trimming and J lost 0 bases; unmatched junction nucleotides: 3. Here immunoSEQ multiplex PCR was the method, and the copy in TCRdb shows in-frame clones only, minus some. Altogether 200,000 to 300,000 clones are present, roughly four fifths being singletons, with the ten largest covering around 7.2%. This receptor was identified in an elderly woman with COVID-19, enrolled during active disease. Specimen: peripheral blood. The rearrangement joins TRBV7-9 to TRBJ1-1, with 7 nucleotides matching TRBD1. Here the CDR3 DNA reads TGTGCCAGCAGCCTGACAGGGATGAACACTGAAGCTTTCTTT. Protein sequence: CASSLTGMNTEAFF.